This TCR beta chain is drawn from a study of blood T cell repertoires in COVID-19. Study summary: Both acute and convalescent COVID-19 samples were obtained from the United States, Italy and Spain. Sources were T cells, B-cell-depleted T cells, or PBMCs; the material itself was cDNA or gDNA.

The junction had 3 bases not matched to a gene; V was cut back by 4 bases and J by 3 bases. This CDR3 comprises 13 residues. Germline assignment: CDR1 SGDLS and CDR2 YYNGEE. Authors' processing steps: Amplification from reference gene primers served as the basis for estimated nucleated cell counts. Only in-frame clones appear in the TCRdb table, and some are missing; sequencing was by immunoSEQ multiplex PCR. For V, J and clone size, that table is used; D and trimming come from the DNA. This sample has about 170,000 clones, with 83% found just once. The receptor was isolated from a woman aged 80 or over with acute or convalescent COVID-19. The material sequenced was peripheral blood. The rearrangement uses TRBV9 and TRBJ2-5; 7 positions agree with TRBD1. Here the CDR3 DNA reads TGTGCCAGCAGCCCCGGGACAGAAGAGACCCAGTACTTC. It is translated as CASSPGTEETQYF.